This entry concerns a single T cell receptor beta chain. Its target is not known. Clones were read by immunoSEQ multiplex PCR, and TCRdb kept only the in-frame ones, dropping some. The sample has 2 million to 2.5 million clones; around 95% are singletons. The CDR3 is 18 residues long. Germline V CDR1 and CDR2: GTSNPN, SVGIG (reference sequence). V was shortened by 0 bases and J by 6 bases, with 25 bases between the two germline ends. This record belongs to a study of shared clonotypes between healthy human individuals. The study, taken as a whole, reports: Generally, naive subsets (rather than memory subsets) showed larger estimated richness.

Source material: naive CD4+ T cells sorted from blood. The subset: CD45RA+ positively selected. The receptor's source is a man between 18 and 29 years old in good health. The V gene is TRBV30, the J gene TRBJ2-3; possible D gene TRBD1, 6 bases. The CDR3 DNA is TGTGCCTGGAGTGTACCCCAGGAGGCAGGGGCAGGAGTGGATACGCAGTATTTT. Its protein is CAWSVPQEAGAGVDTQYF.